This TCR beta chain is drawn from a study of CD8+ T cells in alopecia areata. The CD4+ cells of five biomarker-study patients went through sorting. This sorting yielded CD25+CD127- cells. After isolation, RNA underwent reverse transcription to generate cDNA as the sequencing template. The repertoire was sequenced with immunoSEQ multiplex PCR; TCRdb's copy has only in-frame clones and lacks some. Found here are 30,000 to 45,000 clones, around half of them singletons; the top ten hold more than 1.5%. Germline lookup yields CDR1 SGHRS and CDR2 YFSETQ. CDR3 size: 17 residues. Trimming pared 4 bases from V and 5 bases from J, leaving 19 bases between.

Sequencing was carried out using CD4+ Tregs sorted from blood. This chain joins TRBV5-1 and TRBJ1-6; D might be TRBD1 (5 bases). This TCR was sampled from a human donor with alopecia areata. The CDR3 is CASSPGDWRVDNSPLHF. CDR3 in DNA: TGCGCCAGCAGCCCTGGGGACTGGCGGGTCGATAATTCACCCCTCCACTTT.